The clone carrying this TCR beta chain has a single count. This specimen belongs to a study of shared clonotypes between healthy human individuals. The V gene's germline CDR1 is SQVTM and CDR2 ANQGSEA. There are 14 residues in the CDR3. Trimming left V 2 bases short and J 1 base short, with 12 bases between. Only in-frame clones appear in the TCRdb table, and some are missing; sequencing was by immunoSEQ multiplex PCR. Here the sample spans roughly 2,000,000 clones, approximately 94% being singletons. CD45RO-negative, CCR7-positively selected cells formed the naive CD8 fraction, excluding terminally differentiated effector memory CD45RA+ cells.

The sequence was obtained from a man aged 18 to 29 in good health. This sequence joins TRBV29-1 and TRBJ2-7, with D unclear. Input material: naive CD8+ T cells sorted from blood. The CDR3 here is CSVEPLVESYEQYF. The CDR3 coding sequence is TGCAGCGTTGAACCCTTGGTAGAGTCCTACGAGCAGTACTTC.